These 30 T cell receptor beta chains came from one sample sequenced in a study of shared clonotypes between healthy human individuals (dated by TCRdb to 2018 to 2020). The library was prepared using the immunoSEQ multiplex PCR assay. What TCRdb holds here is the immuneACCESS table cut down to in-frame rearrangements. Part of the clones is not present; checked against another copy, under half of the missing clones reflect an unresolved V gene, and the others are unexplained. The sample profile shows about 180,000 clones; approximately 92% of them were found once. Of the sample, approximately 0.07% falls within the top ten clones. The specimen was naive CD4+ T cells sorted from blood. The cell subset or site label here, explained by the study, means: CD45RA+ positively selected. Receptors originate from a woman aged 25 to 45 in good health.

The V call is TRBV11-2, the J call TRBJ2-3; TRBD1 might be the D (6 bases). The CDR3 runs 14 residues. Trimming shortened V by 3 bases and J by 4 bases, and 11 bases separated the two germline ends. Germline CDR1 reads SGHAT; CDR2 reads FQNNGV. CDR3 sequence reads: CASSFGRGADTQYF. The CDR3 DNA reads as TGTGCCAGCAGCTTTGGCAGGGGAGCAGATACGCAGTATTTT.

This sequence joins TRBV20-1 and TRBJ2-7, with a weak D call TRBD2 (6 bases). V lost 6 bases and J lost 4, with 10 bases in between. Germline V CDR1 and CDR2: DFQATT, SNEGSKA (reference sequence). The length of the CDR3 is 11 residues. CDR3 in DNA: TGCAGTGCCGGGACTCTTTACGAGCAGTACTTC. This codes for CSAGTLYEQYF.

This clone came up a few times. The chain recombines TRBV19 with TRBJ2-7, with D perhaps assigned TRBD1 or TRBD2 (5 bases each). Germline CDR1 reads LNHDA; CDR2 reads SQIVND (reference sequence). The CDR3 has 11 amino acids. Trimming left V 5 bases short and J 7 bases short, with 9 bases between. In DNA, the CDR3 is TGTGCCAGTAGTGGGGGTGGAGAGCAGTACTTC. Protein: CASSGGGEQYF. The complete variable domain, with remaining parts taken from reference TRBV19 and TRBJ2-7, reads DGGITQSPKYLFRKEGQNVTLSCEQNLNHDAMYWYRQDPGQGLRLIYYSQIVNDFQKGDIAEGYSVSREKKESFPLTVTSAQKNPTAFYLCASSGGGEQYFGPGTRLTVT.

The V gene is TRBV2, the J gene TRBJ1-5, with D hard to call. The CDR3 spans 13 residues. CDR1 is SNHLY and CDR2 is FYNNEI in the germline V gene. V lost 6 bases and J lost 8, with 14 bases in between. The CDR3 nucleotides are TGTGCCAGCAGAGAACCGGGCCAGGAGCCCCAGCATTTT. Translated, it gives CASREPGQEPQHF.

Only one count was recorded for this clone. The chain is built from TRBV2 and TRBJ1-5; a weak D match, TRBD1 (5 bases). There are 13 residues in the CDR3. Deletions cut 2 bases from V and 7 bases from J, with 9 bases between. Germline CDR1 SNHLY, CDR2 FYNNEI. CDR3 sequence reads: CASSEQGLQPQHF. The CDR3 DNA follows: TGTGCCAGCAGTGAACAGGGCTTACAGCCCCAGCATTTT.

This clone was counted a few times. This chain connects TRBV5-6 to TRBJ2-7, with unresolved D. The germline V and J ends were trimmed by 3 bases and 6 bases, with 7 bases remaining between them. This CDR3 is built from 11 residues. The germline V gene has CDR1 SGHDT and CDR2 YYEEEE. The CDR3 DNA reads TGTGCCAGCAGCTATGCCCGCGAGCAGTACTTC. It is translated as CASSYAREQYF.

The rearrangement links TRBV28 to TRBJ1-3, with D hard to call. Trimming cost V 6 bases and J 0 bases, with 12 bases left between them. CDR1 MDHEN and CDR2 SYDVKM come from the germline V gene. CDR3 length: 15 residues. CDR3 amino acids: CASRLDTVSGNTIYF. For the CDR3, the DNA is TGTGCCAGCAGACTAGACACCGTCTCTGGAAACACCATATATTTT.

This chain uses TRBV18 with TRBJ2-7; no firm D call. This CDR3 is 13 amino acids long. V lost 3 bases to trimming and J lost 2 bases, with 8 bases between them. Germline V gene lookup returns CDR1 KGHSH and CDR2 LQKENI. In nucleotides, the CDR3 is TGTGCCAGCTCACCGGAGCAGACCTACGAGCAGTACTTC. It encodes CASSPEQTYEQYF. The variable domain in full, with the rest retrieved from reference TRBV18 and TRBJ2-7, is NAGVMQNPRHLVRRRGQEARLRCSPMKGHSHVYWYRQLPEEGLKFMVYLQKENIIDESGMPKERFSAEFPKEGPSILRIQQVVRGDSAAYFCASSPEQTYEQYFGPGTRLTVT.

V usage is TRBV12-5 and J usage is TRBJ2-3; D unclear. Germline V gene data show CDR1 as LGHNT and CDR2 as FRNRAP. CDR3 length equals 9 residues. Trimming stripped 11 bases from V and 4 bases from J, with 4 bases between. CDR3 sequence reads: CAGPDTQYF. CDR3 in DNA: TGTGCTGGCCCAGATACGCAGTATTTT.

Written as DNA, the CDR3 is TGTGCCAGCAGCTTGGGGCTAGCAATTCTCAATGAGCAGTTCTTC. Amino acids: CASSLGLAILNEQFF. The rearrangement joins TRBV5-4 to TRBJ2-1, with D possibly being TRBD2 (5 bases). Germline V gene sequence: CDR1 SGHNT, CDR2 YYREEE (reference sequence). V was shortened by 0 bases and J by 6 bases, with 13 bases between the two germline ends. The CDR3 runs 15 residues.

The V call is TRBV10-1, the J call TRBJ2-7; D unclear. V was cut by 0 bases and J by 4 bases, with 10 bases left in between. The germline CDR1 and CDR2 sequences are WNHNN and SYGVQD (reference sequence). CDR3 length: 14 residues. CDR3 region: CASSESGRTYEQYF. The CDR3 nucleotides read TGCGCCAGCAGTGAGTCCGGGCGGACGTACGAGCAGTACTTC.

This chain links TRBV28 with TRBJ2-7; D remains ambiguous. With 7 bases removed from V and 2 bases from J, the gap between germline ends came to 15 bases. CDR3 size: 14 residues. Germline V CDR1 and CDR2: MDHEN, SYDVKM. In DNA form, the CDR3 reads TGTGCCAGCACCCCTGGTGGGAATACCTACGAGCAGTACTTC. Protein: CASTPGGNTYEQYF.

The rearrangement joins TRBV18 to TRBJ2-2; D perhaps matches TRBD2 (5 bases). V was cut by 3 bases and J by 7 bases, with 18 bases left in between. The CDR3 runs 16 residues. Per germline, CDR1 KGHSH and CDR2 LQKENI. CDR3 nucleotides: TGTGCCAGCTCACCCACCGTTGCTCCGGGGATCGGGGAGCTGTTTTTT. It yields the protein CASSPTVAPGIGELFF.

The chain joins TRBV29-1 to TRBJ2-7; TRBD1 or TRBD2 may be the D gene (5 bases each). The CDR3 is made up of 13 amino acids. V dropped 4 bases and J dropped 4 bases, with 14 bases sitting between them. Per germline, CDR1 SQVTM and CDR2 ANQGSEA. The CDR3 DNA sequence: TGCAGCGTTGCACATAACGAGGGGTACGAGCAGTACTTC. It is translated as CSVAHNEGYEQYF.

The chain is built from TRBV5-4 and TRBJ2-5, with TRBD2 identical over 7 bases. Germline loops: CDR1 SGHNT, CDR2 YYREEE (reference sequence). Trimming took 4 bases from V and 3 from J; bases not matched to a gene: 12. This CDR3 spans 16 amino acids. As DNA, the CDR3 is TGTGCCAGCAGCCGAACAGCGGGGATATTAGAAGAGACCCAGTACTTC. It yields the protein CASSRTAGILEETQYF.

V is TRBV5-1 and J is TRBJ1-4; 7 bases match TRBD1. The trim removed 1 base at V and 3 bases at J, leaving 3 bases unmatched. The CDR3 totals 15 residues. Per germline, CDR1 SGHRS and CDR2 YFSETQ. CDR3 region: CASSLPGTANEKLFF. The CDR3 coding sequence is TGCGCCAGCAGCTTGCCCGGGACAGCTAATGAAAAACTGTTTTTT.

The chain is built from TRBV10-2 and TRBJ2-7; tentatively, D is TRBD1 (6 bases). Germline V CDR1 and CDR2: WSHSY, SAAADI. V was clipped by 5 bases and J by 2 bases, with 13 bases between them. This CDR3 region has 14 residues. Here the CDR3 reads CASSTYRATYEQYF. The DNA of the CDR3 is TGCGCCAGCAGTACGTACAGGGCCACCTACGAGCAGTACTTC.

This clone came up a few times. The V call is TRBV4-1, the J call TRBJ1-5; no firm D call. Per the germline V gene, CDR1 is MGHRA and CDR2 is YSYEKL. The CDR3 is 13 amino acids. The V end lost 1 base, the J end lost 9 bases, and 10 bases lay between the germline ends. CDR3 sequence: CASSQVGVRPQHF. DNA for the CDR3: TGCGCCAGCAGCCAAGTTGGGGTCCGGCCCCAGCATTTT.

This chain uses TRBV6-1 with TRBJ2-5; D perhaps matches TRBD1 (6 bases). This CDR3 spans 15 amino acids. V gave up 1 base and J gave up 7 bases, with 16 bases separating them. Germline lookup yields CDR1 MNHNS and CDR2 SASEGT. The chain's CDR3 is CASSEDVRGELTQYF. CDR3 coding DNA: TGTGCCAGCAGTGAAGATGTCAGGGGAGAATTGACCCAGTACTTC.

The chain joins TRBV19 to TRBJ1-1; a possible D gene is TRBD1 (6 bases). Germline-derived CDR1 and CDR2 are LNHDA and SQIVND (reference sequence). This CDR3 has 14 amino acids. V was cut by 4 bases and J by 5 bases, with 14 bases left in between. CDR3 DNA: TGTGCCAGTAGTAGGGACACCCTTGGAACTGAAGCTTTCTTT. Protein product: CASSRDTLGTEAFF.

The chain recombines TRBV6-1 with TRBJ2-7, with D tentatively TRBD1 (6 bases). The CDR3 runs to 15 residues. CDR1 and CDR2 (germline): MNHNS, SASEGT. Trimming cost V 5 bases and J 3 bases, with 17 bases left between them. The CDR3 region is CASSPAQRTVYEQYF. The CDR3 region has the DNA TGTGCCAGCAGTCCCGCGCAGAGGACAGTCTACGAGCAGTACTTC.

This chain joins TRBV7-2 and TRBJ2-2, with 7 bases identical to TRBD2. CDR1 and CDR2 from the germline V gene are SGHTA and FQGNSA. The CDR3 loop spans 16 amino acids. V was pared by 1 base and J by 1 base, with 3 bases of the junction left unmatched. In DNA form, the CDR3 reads TGTGCCAGCAGCTTAGAGCCTAGCGGGAACACCGGGGAGCTGTTTTTT. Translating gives CASSLEPSGNTGELFF.

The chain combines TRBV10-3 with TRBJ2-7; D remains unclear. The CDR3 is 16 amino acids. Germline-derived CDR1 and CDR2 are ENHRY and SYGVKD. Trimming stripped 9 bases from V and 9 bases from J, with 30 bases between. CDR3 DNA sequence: TGTGCCATATCATCGTCGGGTAGGCAGGATTTATTAGGGCAGTACTTC. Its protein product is CAISSSGRQDLLGQYF.

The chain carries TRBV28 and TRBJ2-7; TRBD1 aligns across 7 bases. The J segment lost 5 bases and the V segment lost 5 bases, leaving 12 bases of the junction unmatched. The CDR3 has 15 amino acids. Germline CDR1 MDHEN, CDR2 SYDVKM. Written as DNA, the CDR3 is TGTGCCAGCAGTGAGTACCGGGACAGTCCGGACGAGCAGTACTTC. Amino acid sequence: CASSEYRDSPDEQYF.

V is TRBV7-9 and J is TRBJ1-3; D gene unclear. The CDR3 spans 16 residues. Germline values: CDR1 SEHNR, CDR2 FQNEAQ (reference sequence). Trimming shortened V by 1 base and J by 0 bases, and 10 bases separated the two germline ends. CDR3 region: CASSLVPGSSGNTIYF. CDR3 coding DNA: TGTGCCAGCAGCTTAGTTCCGGGGTCCTCTGGAAACACCATATATTTT. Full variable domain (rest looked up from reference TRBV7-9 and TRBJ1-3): DTGVSQNPRHKITKRGQNVTFRCDPISEHNRLYWYRQTLGQGPEFLTYFQNEAQLEKSRLLSDRFSAERPKGSFSTLEIQRTEQGDSAMYLCASSLVPGSSGNTIYFGEGSWLTVV.

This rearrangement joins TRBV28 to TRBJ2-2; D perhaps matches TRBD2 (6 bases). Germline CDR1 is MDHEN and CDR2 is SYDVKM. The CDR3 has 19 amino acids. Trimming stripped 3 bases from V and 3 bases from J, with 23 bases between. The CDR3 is CASSFDRTTPSMYTGELFF. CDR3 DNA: TGTGCCAGCAGTTTCGACCGGACTACACCTTCAATGTACACCGGGGAGCTGTTTTTT. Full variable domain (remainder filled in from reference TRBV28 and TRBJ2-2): DVKVTQSSRYLVKRTGEKVFLECVQDMDHENMFWYRQDPGLGLRLIYFSYDVKMKEKGDIPEGYSVSREKKERFSLILESASTNQTSMYLCASSFDRTTPSMYTGELFFGEGSRLTVL.

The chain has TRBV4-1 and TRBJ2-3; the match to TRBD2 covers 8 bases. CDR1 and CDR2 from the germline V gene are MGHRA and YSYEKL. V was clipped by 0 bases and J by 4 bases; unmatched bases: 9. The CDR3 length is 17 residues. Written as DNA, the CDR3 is TGCGCCAGCAGCCAAGAAGAGGGGACTAGTTCCGCAGATACGCAGTATTTT. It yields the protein CASSQEEGTSSADTQYF.

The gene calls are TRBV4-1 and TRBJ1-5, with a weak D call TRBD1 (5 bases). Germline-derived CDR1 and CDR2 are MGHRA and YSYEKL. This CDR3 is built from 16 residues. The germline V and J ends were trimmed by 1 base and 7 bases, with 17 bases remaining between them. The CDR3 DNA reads TGCGCCAGCAGCCAAGGAGAAGGGACGGCTGGCCAGCCCCAGCATTTT. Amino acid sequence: CASSQGEGTAGQPQHF.

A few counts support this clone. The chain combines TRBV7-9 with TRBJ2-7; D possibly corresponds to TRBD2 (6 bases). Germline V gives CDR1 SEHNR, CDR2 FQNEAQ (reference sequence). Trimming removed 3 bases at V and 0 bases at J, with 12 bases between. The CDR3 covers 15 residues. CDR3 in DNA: TGTGCCAGCAGCTTCAACCGGGACTCCTCCTACGAGCAGTACTTC. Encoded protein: CASSFNRDSSYEQYF.

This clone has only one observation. CDR3 coding DNA: TGTGCCAGCAGCCTACAGGGATCAGAGACCCAGTACTTC. It encodes CASSLQGSETQYF. The rearrangement links TRBV28 to TRBJ2-5; maybe TRBD1 (6 bases). The CDR3 totals 13 residues. V lost 6 bases and J 4 bases, leaving 12 bases between the germline ends. Germline lookup yields CDR1 MDHEN and CDR2 SYDVKM.